This T cell receptor beta chain was profiled in a study of T cells in localized non-small cell lung cancer. This clone was recorded a few times. CDR3 length: 14 residues. From germline, CDR1 is SGDLS and CDR2 YYNGEE. Between the trimmed V and J ends, which lost 0 bases and 8 bases, there was a span of 14 bases. Assay: immunoSEQ multiplex PCR; the TCRdb copy retains only in-frame clones and omits some. The sample consists of about 2,600 clones, about a quarter of them appearing once. The sample in question was lung tumor tissue, obtained before any cancer treatment. The chain recombines TRBV9 with TRBJ1-2; no definite D call. This sequence originates from a male donor at least 60 years old with stage III squamous cell lung carcinoma. CDR3 amino acids: CASSVDQAEQGYTF. CDR3 coding DNA: TGTGCCAGCAGCGTAGACCAGGCAGAGCAGGGCTACACCTTC. Using reference TRBV9 and TRBJ1-2 for the parts outside the CDR3, the full variable domain is DSGVTQTPKHLITATGQRVTLRCSPRSGDLSVYWYQQSLDQGLQFLIQYYNGEERAKGNILERFSAQQFPDLHSELNLSSLELGDSALYFCASSVDQAEQGYTFGSGTRLTVV.